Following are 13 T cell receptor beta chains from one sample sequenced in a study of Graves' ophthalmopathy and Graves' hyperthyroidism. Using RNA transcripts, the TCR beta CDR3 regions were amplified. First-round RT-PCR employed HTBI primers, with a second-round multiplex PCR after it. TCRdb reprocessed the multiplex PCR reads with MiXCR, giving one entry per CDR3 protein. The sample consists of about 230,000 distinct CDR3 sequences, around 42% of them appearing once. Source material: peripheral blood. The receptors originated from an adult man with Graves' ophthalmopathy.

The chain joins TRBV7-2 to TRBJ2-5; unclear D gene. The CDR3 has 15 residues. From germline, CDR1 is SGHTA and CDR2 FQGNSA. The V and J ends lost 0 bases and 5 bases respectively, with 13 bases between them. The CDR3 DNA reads TGTGCCAGCAGCTTAGCTAAGAACACCGGGGAGACCCAGTACTTC. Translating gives CASSLAKNTGETQYF.

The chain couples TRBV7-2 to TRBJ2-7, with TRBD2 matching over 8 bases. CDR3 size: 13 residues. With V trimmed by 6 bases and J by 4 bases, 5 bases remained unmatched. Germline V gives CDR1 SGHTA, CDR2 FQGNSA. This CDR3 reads CASSYSGEYEQYF. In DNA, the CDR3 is TGTGCCAGCAGTTATAGCGGGGAGTACGAGCAGTACTTC.

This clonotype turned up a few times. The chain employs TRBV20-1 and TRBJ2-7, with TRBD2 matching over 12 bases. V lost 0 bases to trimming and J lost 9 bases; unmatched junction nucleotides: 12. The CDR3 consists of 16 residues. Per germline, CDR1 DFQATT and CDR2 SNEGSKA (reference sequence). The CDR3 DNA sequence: TGCAGTGCTAGAGATCCACGACTAGCGGGAGCTTCAGGGCAGTACTTC. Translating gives CSARDPRLAGASGQYF.

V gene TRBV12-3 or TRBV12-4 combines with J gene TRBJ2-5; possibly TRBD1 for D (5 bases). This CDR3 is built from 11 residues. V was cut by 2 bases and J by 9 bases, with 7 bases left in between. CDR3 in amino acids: CASSLKGAQYF. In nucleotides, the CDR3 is TGTGCCAGCAGTTTAAAAGGGGCCCAGTACTTC.

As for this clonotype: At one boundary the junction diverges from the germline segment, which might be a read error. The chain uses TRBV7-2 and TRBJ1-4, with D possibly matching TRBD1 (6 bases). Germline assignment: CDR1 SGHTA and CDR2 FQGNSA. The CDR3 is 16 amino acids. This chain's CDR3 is CASSLYRAATNEKLFF. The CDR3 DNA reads TGTGCCAGCAGCTTATACAGGGCTGCAACTAATGAAAAACTGTTCTTT.

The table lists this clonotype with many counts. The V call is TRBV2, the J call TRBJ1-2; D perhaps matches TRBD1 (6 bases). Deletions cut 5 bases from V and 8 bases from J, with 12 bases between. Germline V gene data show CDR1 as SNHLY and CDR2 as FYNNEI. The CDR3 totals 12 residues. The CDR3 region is CASSYDRSGYTF. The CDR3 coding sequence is TGTGCCAGCAGTTACGACAGGTCCGGCTACACCTTC.

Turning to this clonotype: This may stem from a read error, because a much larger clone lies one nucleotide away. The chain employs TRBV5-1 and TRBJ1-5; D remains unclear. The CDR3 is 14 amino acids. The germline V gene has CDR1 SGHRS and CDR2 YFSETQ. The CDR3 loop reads CASNLDGGNQPQHF. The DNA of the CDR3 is TGCGCCAGCAACTTGGATGGAGGTAATCAGCCCCAGCATTTT.

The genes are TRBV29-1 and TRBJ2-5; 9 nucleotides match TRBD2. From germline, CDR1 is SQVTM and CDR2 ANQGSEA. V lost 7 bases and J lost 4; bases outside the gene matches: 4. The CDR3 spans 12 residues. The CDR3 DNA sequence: TGCAGCGCCCTAGCGGGAAGAGAGACCCAGTACTTC. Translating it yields CSALAGRETQYF.

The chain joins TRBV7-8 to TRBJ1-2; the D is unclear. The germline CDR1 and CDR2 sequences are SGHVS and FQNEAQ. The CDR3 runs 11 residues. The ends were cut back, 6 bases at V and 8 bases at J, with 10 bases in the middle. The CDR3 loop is CASSLNRGYTF. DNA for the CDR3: TGTGCCAGCAGTCTAAATCGGGGCTACACCTTC.

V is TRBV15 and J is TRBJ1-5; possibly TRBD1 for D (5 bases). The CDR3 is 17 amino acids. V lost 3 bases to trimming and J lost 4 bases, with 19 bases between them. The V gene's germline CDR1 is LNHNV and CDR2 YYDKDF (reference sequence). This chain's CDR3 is CATSRAHRWGENQPQHF. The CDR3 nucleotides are TGTGCCACCAGCAGGGCTCACCGGTGGGGGGAAAATCAGCCCCAGCATTTT.

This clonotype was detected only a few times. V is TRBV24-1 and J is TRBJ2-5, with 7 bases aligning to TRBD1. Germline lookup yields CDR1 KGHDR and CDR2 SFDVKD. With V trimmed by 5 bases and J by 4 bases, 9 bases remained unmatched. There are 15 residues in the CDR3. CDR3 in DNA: TGTGCCACCAGTGCTCTACAGGGGCTTGGAGAGACCCAGTACTTC. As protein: CATSALQGLGETQYF.

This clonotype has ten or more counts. DNA for the CDR3: TGTGCCAGCAGTCCGGGACAGGACAATCAGCCCCAGCATTTT. It codes for CASSPGQDNQPQHF. The rearrangement joins TRBV12-3 or TRBV12-4 to TRBJ1-5; the match to TRBD1 covers 8 bases. The V and J ends lost 5 bases and 3 bases, in that order; junction bases with no gene match: 3. The CDR3 loop spans 14 amino acids.

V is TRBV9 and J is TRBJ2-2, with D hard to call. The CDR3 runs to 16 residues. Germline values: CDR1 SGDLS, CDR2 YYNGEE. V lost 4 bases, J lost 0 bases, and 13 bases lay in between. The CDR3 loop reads CASSLRGTPNTGELFF. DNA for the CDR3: TGTGCCAGCAGCCTTCGAGGCACTCCGAACACCGGGGAGCTGTTTTTT. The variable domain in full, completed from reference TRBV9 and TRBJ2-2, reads DSGVTQTPKHLITATGQRVTLRCSPRSGDLSVYWYQQSLDQGLQFLIQYYNGEERAKGNILERFSAQQFPDLHSELNLSSLELGDSALYFCASSLRGTPNTGELFFGEGSRLTVL.